A single T cell receptor (beta chain) is shown here with its context. The target antigen is unknown. Per the germline V gene, CDR1 is MGHDK and CDR2 is SYGVNS. This CDR3 comprises 15 residues. Trimming cost V 5 bases and J 6 bases, with 17 bases left between them. The data derive from a study of cytomegalovirus exposure and HLA in healthy donors. Both 60 Vbeta primers and 13 Jbeta primers went into the PCR. Study processing details: Counted up in a later analysis, unique TCR beta chains came to approximately 83 million, with some 11 million shared. Data came from immunoSEQ multiplex PCR; TCRdb stores just in-frame clones and leaves some out. V and J calls and clone size are given by that table; D and trimming were obtained from the DNA. The repertoire consists of about 150,000 clones, with approximately 80% occurring once and the leading ten covering about 13%. Study results and caveats: According to an earlier analysis, most TCR beta V segments yielded productive rearrangements about 90% or about 30% of the time. Exclusion applied to some V segments, including TRBV6-2 and TRBV6-3, as they were indistinguishable.

The donors, nominally healthy at sampling, likely had unrecorded immune exposures. The gene calls are TRBV25-1 and TRBJ2-1; TRBD1 might be the D (5 bases). The source material was PBMCs. The sequence was obtained from a middle-aged man in good health and CMV-seropositive. The CDR3 region is CASSHLGATGNEQFF. For the CDR3, the DNA is TGTGCCAGCAGTCATTTAGGGGCGACGGGCAATGAGCAGTTCTTC. The full variable domain, in which reference TRBV25-1 and TRBJ2-1 provide the parts outside the CDR3, is EADIYQTPRYLVIGTGKKITLECSQTMGHDKMYWYQQDPGMELHLIHYSYGVNSTEKGDLSSESTVSRIRTEHFPLTLESARPSHTSQYLCASSHLGATGNEQFFGPGTRLTVL.